There are many counts of the clone carrying this T cell receptor (beta chain). Its cognate antigen is unknown. TCRdb fed the reads into MiXCR, producing one record per CDR3 protein. The data contain approximately 1,000,000 distinct CDR3 sequences, approximately 30% of them singletons. The entry originates in a study of T cell repertoires in cytomegalovirus infection. Study summary: Public TCR beta signatures marked donors with CMV infection and the matching HLA. Findings and caveats of the study: The ex vivo response was dominated by HLA-C-restricted CMV-specific TCR beta clonotypes.

From germline, CDR1 is SGHTA and CDR2 FQGNSA. The trim removed 3 bases at V and 0 bases at J, leaving 7 bases unmatched. The CDR3 covers 16 residues. Sequences were derived from cultured CD8+ T cells from PBMCs, sampled from culture after CMV antigen stimulation. This receptor was obtained from a human donor in good health (CMV status not recorded). Some clones in this sample may be carry-over from other donors' samples. V is TRBV7-2 and J is TRBJ1-1; 7 bases are a match to TRBD1. CDR3 residues: CASSLIPGTVNTEAFF. The CDR3 DNA reads as TGTGCCAGCAGCTTGATTCCCGGGACAGTGAACACTGAAGCTTTCTTT.